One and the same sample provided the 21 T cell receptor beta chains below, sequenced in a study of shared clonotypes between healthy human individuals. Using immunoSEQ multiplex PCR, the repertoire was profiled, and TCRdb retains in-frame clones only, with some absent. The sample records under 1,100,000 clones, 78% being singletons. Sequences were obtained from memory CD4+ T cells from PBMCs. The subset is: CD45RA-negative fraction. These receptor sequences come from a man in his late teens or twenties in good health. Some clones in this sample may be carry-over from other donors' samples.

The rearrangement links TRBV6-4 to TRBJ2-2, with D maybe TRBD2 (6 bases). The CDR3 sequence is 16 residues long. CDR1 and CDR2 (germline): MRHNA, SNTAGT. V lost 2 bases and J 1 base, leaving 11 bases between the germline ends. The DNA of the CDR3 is TGTGCCAGCAGTGACGAATGGGGAGGGAACACCGGGGAGCTGTTTTTT. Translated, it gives CASSDEWGGNTGELFF.

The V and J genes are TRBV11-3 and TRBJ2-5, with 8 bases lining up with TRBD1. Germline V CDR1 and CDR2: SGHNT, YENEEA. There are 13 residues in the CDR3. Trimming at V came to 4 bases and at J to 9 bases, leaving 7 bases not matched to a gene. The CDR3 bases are TGTGCCAGCAGCTCAGGGACAGGCTACCCCCAGTACTTC. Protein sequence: CASSSGTGYPQYF.

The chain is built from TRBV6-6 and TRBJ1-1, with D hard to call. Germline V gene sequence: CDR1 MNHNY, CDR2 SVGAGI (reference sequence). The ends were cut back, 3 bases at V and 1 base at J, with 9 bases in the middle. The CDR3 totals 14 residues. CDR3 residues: CASSYAATNTEAFF. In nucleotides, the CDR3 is TGTGCCAGCAGTTATGCAGCCACGAACACTGAAGCTTTCTTT.

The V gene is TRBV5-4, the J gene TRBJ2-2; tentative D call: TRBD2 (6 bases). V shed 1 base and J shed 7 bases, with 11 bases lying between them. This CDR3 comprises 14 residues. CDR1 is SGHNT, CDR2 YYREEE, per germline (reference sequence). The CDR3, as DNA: TGTGCCAGCAGCTTGACGGGAGCGCACGGGGAGCTGTTTTTT. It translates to CASSLTGAHGELFF.

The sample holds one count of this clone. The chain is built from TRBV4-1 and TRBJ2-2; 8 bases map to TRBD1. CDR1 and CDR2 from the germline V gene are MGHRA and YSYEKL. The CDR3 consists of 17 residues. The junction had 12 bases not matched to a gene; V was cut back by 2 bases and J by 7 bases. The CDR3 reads CASSQRQGTPRGGELFF. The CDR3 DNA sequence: TGCGCCAGCAGCCAAAGACAGGGGACCCCGCGGGGCGGGGAGCTGTTTTTT.

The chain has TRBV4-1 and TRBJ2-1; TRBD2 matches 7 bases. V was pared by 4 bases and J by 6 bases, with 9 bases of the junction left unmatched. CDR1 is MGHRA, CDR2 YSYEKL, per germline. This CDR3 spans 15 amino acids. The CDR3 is CASSPWGGFVNEQFF. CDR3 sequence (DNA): TGCGCCAGCAGCCCGTGGGGGGGATTCGTCAATGAGCAGTTCTTC.

This CDR3 reads CASTLTGTGAETQYF. For the CDR3, the DNA is TGTGCCAGCACTCTGACCGGGACAGGGGCTGAGACCCAGTACTTC. The chain joins TRBV28 to TRBJ2-5; 10 nucleotides line up with TRBD1. CDR1 is MDHEN, CDR2 SYDVKM, per germline. Germline trimming cut 7 bases from V and 5 bases from J; bases unmatched to any gene: 10. The CDR3 consists of 15 residues.

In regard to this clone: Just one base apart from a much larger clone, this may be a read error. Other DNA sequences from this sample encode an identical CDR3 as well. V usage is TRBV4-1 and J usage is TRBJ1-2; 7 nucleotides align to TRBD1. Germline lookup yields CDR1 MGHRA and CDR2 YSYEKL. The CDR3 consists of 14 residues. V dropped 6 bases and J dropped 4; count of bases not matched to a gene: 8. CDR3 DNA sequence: TGCGCCAGCAGTCCCACAGGGGAAGTCTATGGCTACACCTTC. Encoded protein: CASSPTGEVYGYTF.

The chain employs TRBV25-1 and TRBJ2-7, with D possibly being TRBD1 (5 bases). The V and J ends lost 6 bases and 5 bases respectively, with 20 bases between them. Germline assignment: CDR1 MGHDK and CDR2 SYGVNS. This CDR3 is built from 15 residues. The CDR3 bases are TGTGCCAGCAGCGCGACGGATGGGGCAGGGAACGAGCAGTACTTC. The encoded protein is CASSATDGAGNEQYF.

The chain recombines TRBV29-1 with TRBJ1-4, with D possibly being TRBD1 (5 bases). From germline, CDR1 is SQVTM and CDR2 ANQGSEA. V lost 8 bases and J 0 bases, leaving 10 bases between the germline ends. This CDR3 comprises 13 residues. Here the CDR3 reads CSTPGPTNEKLFF. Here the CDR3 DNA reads TGCAGCACCCCGGGACCAACTAATGAAAAACTGTTTTTT.

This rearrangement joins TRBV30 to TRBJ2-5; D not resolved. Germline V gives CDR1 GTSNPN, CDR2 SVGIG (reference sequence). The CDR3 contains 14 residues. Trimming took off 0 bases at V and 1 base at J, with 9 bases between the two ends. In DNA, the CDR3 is TGTGCCTGGAGTGTAGCAGGCAGCCAAGAGACCCAGTACTTC. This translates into CAWSVAGSQETQYF.

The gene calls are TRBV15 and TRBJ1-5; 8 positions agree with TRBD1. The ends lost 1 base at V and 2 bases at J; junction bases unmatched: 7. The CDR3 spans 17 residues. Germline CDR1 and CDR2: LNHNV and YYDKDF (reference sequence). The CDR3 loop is CATSRAPGQGGNQPQHF. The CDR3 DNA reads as TGTGCCACCAGCAGAGCCCCCGGACAGGGCGGCAATCAGCCCCAGCATTTT. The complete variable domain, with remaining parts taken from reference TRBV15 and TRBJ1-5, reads DAMVIQNPRYQVTQFGKPVTLSCSQTLNHNVMYWYQQKSSQAPKLLFHYYDKDFNNEADTPDNFQSRRPNTSFCFLDIRSPGLGDTAMYLCATSRAPGQGGNQPQHFGDGTRLSIL.

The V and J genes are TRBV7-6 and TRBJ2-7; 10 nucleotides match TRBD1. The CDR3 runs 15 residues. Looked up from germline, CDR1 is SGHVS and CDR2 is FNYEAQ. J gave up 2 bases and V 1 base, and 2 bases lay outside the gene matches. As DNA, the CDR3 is TGTGCCAGCAGCTTAGGACAGGGGGCGACCTACGAGCAGTACTTC. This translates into CASSLGQGATYEQYF. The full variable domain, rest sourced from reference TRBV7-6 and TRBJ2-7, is GAGVSQSPRYKVTKRGQDVALRCDPISGHVSLYWYRQALGQGPEFLTYFNYEAQQDKSGLPNDRFSAERPEGSISTLTIQRTEQRDSAMYRCASSLGQGATYEQYFGPGTRLTVT.

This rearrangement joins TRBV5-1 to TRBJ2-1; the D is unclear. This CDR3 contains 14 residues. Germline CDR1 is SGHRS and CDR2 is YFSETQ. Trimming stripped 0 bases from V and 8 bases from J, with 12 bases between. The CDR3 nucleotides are TGCGCCAGCAGCTTGGAAGTTAGCTCCGATGAGCAGTTCTTC. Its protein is CASSLEVSSDEQFF.

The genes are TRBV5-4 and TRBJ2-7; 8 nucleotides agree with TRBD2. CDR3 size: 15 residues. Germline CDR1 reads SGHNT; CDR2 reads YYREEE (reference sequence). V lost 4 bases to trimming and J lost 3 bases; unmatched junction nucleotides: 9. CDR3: CASSPSGSSYYEQYF. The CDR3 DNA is TGTGCCAGCAGCCCCAGCGGGAGCTCCTACTACGAGCAGTACTTC.

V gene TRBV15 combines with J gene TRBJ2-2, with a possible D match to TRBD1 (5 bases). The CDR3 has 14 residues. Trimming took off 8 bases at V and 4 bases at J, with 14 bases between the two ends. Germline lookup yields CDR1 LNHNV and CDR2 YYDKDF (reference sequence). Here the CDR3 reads CATQQRTPTGELFF. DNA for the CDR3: TGTGCCACCCAGCAACGGACACCCACCGGGGAGCTGTTTTTT.

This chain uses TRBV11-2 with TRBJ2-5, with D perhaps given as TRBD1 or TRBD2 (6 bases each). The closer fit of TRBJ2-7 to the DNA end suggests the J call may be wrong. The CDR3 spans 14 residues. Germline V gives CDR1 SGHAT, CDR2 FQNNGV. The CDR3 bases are TGTGCCAGCAGCACGAGTGGGGGGCGGAACGAGCAGTACTTC. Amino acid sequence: CASSTSGGRNEQYF.

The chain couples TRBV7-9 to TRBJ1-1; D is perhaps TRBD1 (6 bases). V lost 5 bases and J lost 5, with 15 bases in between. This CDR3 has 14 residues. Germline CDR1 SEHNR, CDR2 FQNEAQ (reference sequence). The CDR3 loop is CASSPTIQGTEAFF. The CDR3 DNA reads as TGTGCCAGCAGCCCGACCATCCAGGGGACTGAAGCTTTCTTT. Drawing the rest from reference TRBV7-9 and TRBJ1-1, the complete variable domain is DTGVSQNPRHKITKRGQNVTFRCDPISEHNRLYWYRQTLGQGPEFLTYFQNEAQLEKSRLLSDRFSAERPKGSFSTLEIQRTEQGDSAMYLCASSPTIQGTEAFFGQGTRLTVV.

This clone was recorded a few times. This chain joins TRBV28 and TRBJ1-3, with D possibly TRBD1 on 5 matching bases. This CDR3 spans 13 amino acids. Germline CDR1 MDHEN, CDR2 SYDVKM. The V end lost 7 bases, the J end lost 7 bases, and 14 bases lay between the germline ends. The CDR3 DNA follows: TGTGCCAGCAAGACCCAATGGGACAACACCATATATTTT. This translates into CASKTQWDNTIYF. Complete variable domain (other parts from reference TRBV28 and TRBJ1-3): DVKVTQSSRYLVKRTGEKVFLECVQDMDHENMFWYRQDPGLGLRLIYFSYDVKMKEKGDIPEGYSVSREKKERFSLILESASTNQTSMYLCASKTQWDNTIYFGEGSWLTVV.

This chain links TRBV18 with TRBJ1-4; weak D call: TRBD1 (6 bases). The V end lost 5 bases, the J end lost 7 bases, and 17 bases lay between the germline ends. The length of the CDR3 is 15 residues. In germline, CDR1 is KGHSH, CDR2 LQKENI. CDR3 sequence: CASSSGGARSEKLFF. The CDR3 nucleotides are TGTGCCAGCTCATCCGGGGGGGCGCGGAGTGAAAAACTGTTTTTT. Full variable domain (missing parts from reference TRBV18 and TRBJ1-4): NAGVMQNPRHLVRRRGQEARLRCSPMKGHSHVYWYRQLPEEGLKFMVYLQKENIIDESGMPKERFSAEFPKEGPSILRIQQVVRGDSAAYFCASSSGGARSEKLFFGSGTQLSVL.

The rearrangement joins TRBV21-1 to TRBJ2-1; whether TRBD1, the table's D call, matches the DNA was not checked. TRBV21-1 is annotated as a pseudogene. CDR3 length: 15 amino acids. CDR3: CASRPGTGSYNEQFF. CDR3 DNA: TGTGCCAGCAGACCCGGGACAGGGAGCTACAATGAGCAGTTCTTC.